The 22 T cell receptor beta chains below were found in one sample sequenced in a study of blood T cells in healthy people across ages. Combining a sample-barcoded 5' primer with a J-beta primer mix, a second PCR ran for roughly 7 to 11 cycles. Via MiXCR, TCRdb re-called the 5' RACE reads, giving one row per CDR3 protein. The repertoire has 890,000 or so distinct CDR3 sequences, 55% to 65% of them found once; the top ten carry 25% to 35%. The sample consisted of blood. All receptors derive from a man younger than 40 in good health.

CDR3: CASRGMDRGETQYF. CDR3 DNA: TGTGCCAGTAGAGGCATGGACAGGGGGGAGACCCAGTACTTC. This chain connects TRBV19 to TRBJ2-5, with TRBD1 identical over 10 bases. Germline loops: CDR1 LNHDA, CDR2 SQIVND (reference sequence). CDR3 size: 14 residues. Germline trimming cut 6 bases from V and 5 bases from J; bases unmatched to any gene: 6.

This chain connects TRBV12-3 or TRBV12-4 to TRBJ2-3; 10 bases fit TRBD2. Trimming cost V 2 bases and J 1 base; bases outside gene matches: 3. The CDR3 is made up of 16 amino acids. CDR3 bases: TGTGCCAGCAGTTTAAGCGGGGGGGACGGCACAGATACGCAGTATTTT. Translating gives CASSLSGGDGTDTQYF.

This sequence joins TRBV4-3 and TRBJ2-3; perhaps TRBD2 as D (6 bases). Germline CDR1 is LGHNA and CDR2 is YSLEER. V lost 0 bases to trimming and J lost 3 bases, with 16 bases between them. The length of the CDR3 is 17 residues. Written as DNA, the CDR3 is TGCGCCAGCAGCCAAGATCTGGTCGGCGGGGTTACAGATACGCAGTATTTT. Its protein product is CASSQDLVGGVTDTQYF.

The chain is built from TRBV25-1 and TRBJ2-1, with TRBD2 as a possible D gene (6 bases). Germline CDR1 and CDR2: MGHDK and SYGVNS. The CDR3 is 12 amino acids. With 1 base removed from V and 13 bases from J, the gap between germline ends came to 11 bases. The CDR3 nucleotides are TGTGCCAGCAGTGAATGGGGGGAGACCCAGTTCTTC. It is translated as CASSEWGETQFF.

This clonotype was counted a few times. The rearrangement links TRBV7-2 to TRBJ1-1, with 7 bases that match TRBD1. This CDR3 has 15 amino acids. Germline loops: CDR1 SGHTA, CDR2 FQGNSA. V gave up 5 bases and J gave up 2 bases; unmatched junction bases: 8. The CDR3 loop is CASSARQGTNTEAFF. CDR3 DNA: TGTGCCAGCAGCGCCCGACAGGGAACTAACACTGAAGCTTTCTTT.

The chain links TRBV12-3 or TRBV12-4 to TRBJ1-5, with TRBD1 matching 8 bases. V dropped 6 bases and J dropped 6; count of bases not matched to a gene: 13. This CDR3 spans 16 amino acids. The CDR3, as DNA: TGTGCCAGCAGCAGGCAGGCAGGGGGCGAGGGTCAGCCCCAGCATTTT. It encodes CASSRQAGGEGQPQHF.

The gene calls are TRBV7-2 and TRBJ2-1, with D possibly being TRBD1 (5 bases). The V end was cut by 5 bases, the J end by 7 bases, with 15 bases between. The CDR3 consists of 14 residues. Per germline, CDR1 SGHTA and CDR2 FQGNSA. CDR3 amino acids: CASSVQDGSNEQFF. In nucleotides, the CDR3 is TGTGCCAGCAGCGTACAGGATGGATCGAATGAGCAGTTCTTC. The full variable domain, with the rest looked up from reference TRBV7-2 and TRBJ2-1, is GAGVSQSPSNKVTEKGKDVELRCDPISGHTALYWYRQSLGQGLEFLIYFQGNSAPDKSGLPSDRFSAERTGGSVSTLTIQRTQQEDSAVYLCASSVQDGSNEQFFGPGTRLTVL.

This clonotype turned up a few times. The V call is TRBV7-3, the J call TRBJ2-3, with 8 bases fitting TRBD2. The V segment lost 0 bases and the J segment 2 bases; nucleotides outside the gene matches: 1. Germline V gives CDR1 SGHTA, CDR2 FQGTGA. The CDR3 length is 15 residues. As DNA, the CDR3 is TGTGCCAGCAGCTTAACCGGGGGGGTCACAGATACGCAGTATTTT. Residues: CASSLTGGVTDTQYF.

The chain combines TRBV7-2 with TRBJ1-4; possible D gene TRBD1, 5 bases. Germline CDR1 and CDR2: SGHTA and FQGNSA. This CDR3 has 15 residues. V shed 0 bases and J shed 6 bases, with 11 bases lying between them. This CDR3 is CASSLAQGLHEKLFF. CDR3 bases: TGTGCCAGCAGCTTAGCCCAGGGACTTCATGAAAAACTGTTTTTT.

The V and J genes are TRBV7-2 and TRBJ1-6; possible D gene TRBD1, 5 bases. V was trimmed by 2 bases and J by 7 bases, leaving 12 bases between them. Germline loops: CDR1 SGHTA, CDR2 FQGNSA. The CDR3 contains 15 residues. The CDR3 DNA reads TGTGCCAGCAGCTTATCCAGGGCCCAGAATTCACCCCTCCACTTT. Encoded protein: CASSLSRAQNSPLHF.

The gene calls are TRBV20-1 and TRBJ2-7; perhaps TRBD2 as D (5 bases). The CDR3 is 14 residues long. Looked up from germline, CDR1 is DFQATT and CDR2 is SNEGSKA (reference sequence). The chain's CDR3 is CRAFARGSGGEQYF. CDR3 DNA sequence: TGCAGGGCCTTCGCACGAGGGAGTGGCGGCGAGCAGTACTTC.

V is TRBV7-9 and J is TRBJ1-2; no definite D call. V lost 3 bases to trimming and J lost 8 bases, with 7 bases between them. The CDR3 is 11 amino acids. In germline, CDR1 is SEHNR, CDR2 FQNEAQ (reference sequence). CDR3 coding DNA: TGTGCCAGCAGCTTCGGAAACGGCTACACCTTC. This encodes CASSFGNGYTF.

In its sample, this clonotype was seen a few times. The CDR3 sequence: CASSFNFGETQYF. The CDR3 DNA is TGTGCCAGCAGCTTCAACTTCGGAGAGACCCAGTACTTC. This chain connects TRBV11-2 to TRBJ2-5; D gene ambiguous. The V end was cut by 3 bases, the J end by 4 bases, with 9 bases between. CDR1 and CDR2 from the germline V gene are SGHAT and FQNNGV. The CDR3 extends over 13 amino acids.

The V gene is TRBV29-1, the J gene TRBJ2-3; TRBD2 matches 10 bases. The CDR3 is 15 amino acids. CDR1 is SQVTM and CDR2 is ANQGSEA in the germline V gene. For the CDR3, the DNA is TGCATCCTAGGTCTAGCGGGGGCTTCCACAGATACGCAGTATTTT. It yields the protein CILGLAGASTDTQYF.

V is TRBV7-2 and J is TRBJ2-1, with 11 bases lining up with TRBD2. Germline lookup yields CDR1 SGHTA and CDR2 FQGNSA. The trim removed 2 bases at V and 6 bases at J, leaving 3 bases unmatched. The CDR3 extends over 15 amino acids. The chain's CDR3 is CASSLLAGGINEQFF. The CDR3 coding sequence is TGTGCCAGCAGCTTACTAGCGGGGGGTATCAATGAGCAGTTCTTC.

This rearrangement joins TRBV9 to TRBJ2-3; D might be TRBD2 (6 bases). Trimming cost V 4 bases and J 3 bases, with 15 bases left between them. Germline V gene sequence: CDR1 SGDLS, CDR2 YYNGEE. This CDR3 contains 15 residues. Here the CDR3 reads CASSQDGTGTDTQYF. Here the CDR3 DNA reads TGTGCCAGCAGCCAAGATGGGACTGGGACAGATACGCAGTATTTT.

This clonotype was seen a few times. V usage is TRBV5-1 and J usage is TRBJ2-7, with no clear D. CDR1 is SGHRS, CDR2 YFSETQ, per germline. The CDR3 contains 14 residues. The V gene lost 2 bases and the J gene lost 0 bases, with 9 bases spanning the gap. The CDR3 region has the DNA TGCGCCAGCAGCTTCCGGACGGACTCCTACGAGCAGTACTTC. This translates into CASSFRTDSYEQYF.

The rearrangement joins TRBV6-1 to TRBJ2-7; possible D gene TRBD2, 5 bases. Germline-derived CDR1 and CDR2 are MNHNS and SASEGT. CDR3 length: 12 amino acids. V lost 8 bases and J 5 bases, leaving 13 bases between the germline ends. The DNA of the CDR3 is TGTGCCAGCCAATCCCGGCGGGACGAGCAGTACTTC. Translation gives CASQSRRDEQYF.

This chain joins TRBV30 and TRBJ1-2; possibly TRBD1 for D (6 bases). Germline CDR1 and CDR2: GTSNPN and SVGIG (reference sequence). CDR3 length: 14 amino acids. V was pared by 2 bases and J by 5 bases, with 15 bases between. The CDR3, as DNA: TGTGCCTGGAGTTCCGGACAGCCGCTATATGGCTACACCTTC. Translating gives CAWSSGQPLYGYTF. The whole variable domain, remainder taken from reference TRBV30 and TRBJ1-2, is SQTIHQWPATLVQPVGSPLSLECTVEGTSNPNLYWYRQAAGRGLQLLFYSVGIGQISSEVPQNLSASRPQDRQFILSSKKLLLSDSGFYLCAWSSGQPLYGYTFGSGTRLTVV.

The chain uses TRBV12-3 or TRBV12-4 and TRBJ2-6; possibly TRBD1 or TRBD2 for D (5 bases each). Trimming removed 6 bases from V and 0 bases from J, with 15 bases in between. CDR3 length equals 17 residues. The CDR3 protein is CASRGDHYYSGANVLTF. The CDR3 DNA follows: TGTGCCAGCAGGGGGGACCATTATTACTCTGGGGCCAACGTCCTGACTTTC.

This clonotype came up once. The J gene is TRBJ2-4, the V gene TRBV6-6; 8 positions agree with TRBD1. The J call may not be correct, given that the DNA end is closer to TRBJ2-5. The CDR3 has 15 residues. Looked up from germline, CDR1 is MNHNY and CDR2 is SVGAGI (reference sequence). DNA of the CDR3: TGTGCCAGCAGTTACTCCGGGACAGGCTGGGAGACCCAGTACTTC. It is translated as CASSYSGTGWETQYF.

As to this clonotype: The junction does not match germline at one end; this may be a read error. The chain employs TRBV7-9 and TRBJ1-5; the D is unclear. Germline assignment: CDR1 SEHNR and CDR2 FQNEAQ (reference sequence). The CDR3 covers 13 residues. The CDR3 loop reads CASNLGANQPQHF. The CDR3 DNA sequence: TGTGCCAGCAACTTAGGAGCGAATCAGCCCCAGCATTTT.